Each of the 16 T cell receptor beta chains below was sequenced from the same sample in a study of identical twins. TCRdb reprocessed the 5' RACE reads via MiXCR and lists one record per CDR3 protein. The sample yields 1.5 million to 2 million distinct CDR3 sequences, about 31% seen once. The sample taken for sequencing was cord blood. The receptors were gathered from a newborn girl in good health.

The chain has TRBV28 and TRBJ1-5; D is unclear. Germline V gives CDR1 MDHEN, CDR2 SYDVKM. V was shortened by 2 bases and J by 2 bases, with 10 bases between the two germline ends. The CDR3 consists of 15 residues. CDR3 sequence reads: CASSLGFWGNQPQHF. The CDR3 DNA reads TGTGCCAGCAGTTTAGGGTTCTGGGGCAATCAGCCCCAGCATTTT. The full variable domain, in which reference TRBV28 and TRBJ1-5 provide the parts outside the CDR3, is DVKVTQSSRYLVKRTGEKVFLECVQDMDHENMFWYRQDPGLGLRLIYFSYDVKMKEKGDIPEGYSVSREKKERFSLILESASTNQTSMYLCASSLGFWGNQPQHFGDGTRLSIL.

The V and J genes are TRBV24-1 and TRBJ1-4; D not certain. The CDR3 length is 11 residues. CDR1 and CDR2 from the germline V gene are KGHDR and SFDVKD. V was pared by 0 bases and J by 10 bases, with 2 bases between. CDR3 in DNA: TGTGCCACCAGTGATTTGGGAAAACTGTTTTTT. It translates to CATSDLGKLFF.

This clonotype has more than one count but fewer than ten. This chain connects TRBV11-2 to TRBJ2-1; no definite D call. Germline V lookup: CDR1 SGHAT, CDR2 FQNNGV. The CDR3 extends over 15 amino acids. The ends were cut back, 5 bases at V and 2 bases at J, with 13 bases in the middle. The CDR3 loop reads CASSTKSGPYNEQFF. The DNA for the CDR3 is TGTGCCAGCAGCACAAAGTCCGGGCCCTACAATGAGCAGTTCTTC.

This clonotype was observed many times. The chain carries TRBV28 and TRBJ2-3; 8 bases line up with TRBD1. This CDR3 has 14 amino acids. V dropped 6 bases and J dropped 3; count of bases not matched to a gene: 5. Germline V lookup: CDR1 MDHEN, CDR2 SYDVKM. The CDR3 DNA follows: TGTGCCAGCAGAAGACAGGGGCGGACAGATACGCAGTATTTT. Translating it yields CASRRQGRTDTQYF.

This clonotype turned up a few times. This chain links TRBV28 with TRBJ1-4; D is unclear. The CDR3 has 12 amino acids. Trimming cost V 2 bases and J 13 bases, with 11 bases left between them. The germline V gene has CDR1 MDHEN and CDR2 SYDVKM. CDR3 protein: CASSLGREGLFF. DNA for the CDR3: TGTGCCAGCAGTTTAGGGAGGGAGGGACTGTTTTTT.

As to this clonotype: A much larger clone differs by one base, so this may be a read error. The rearrangement joins TRBV4-2 to TRBJ2-3; a possible D gene is TRBD2 (6 bases). Germline V lookup: CDR1 LGHNA, CDR2 YNFKEQ. This CDR3 is 14 amino acids long. The CDR3 sequence is CASSLRDSPETQYF. CDR3 in DNA: TGTGCCAGCAGCCTCCGGGACTCCCCAGAAACGCAGTATTTT.

The CDR3 reads CASSIFPGRTDTQYF. Written as DNA, the CDR3 is TGTGCCAGCAGCATATTTCCGGGGAGGACAGATACGCAGTATTTT. V gene TRBV11-1 combines with J gene TRBJ2-3, with D possibly being TRBD2 (6 bases). The CDR3 loop spans 15 amino acids. Per the germline V gene, CDR1 is SGHAT and CDR2 is FQDESV (reference sequence). Trimming pared 5 bases from V and 3 bases from J, leaving 15 bases between.

This sequence joins TRBV27 and TRBJ2-7, with a weak D call TRBD2 (6 bases). Trimming removed 5 bases at V and 5 bases at J, with 13 bases between. The germline gives CDR1 MNHEY, CDR2 SMNVEV (reference sequence). The CDR3 contains 13 residues. This CDR3 reads CASSPARGHEQYF. The CDR3 coding sequence is TGTGCCAGCAGTCCGGCGCGGGGTCACGAGCAGTACTTC.

This clonotype was detected a few times. This chain uses TRBV20-1 with TRBJ2-3, with D possibly TRBD1 on 6 matching bases. The CDR3 runs to 13 residues. V was shortened by 6 bases and J by 4 bases, with 14 bases between the two germline ends. Germline CDR1 is DFQATT and CDR2 is SNEGSKA (reference sequence). The CDR3 reads CSALTGLPDTQYF. CDR3 nucleotide sequence: TGCAGTGCCCTCACAGGGCTCCCAGATACGCAGTATTTT.

Only a few counts were recorded for this clonotype. The chain carries TRBV24-1 and TRBJ2-5; TRBD1 agrees at 7 bases. The V and J ends lost 7 bases and 9 bases, in that order; junction bases with no gene match: 16. The CDR3 is 15 residues long. Germline V gene lookup returns CDR1 KGHDR and CDR2 SFDVKD. The CDR3 protein is CATSIDRVDVPPQYF. Written as DNA, the CDR3 is TGTGCCACCAGCATCGACAGGGTTGACGTTCCCCCCCAGTACTTC.

This clonotype occurred a few times. The CDR3 DNA sequence: TGTGCCAGCAACGACAGGGGGCCTTCACCCCTCCACTTT. This gives the protein CASNDRGPSPLHF. This chain connects TRBV6-1 to TRBJ1-6; 10 bases align to TRBD1. After removal of 7 bases from V and 9 bases from J, the junction contained 3 bases not matched to a gene. Germline lookup yields CDR1 MNHNS and CDR2 SASEGT. The CDR3 contains 13 residues.

The genes are TRBV9 and TRBJ2-3, with 10 bases that match TRBD2. After removal of 3 bases from V and 3 bases from J, the junction contained 10 bases not matched to a gene. There are 17 residues in the CDR3. The germline V gene has CDR1 SGDLS and CDR2 YYNGEE. The CDR3 DNA reads TGTGCCAGCAGCGCTAAACTAGCGGGATATTCGACAGATACGCAGTATTTT. It encodes CASSAKLAGYSTDTQYF.

There are many counts of this clonotype. The V and J genes are TRBV28 and TRBJ2-5; a weak D match, TRBD1 (5 bases). The CDR3 has 15 residues. V was clipped by 3 bases and J by 4 bases, with 15 bases between them. Germline CDR1 and CDR2: MDHEN and SYDVKM. In nucleotides, the CDR3 is TGTGCCAGCAGTTTTTCATCCAGGGCCAGAGAGACCCAGTACTTC. Its translation is CASSFSSRARETQYF.

The table lists this clonotype with many counts. CDR3 protein: CASSLDGRSYEQYF. The DNA for the CDR3 is TGCGCCAGCAGCTTGGACGGACGCTCCTACGAGCAGTACTTC. The chain recombines TRBV5-1 with TRBJ2-7; D is unresolved. CDR3 length equals 14 residues. V lost 0 bases to trimming and J lost 0 bases, with 7 bases between them. CDR1 is SGHRS and CDR2 is YFSETQ in the germline V gene.

This chain links TRBV2 with TRBJ2-7; 8 bases map to TRBD2. CDR3 length: 14 amino acids. With 7 bases clipped from V and 6 bases from J, the junction kept 11 bases outside the gene matches. CDR1 and CDR2 from the germline V gene are SNHLY and FYNNEI. The CDR3: CASTERELGSEQYF. DNA of the CDR3: TGTGCCAGCACAGAGCGGGAGTTGGGTAGCGAGCAGTACTTC.

In this sample, this clonotype turned up a few times. This chain links TRBV7-9 with TRBJ1-2; 8 bases match TRBD1. The CDR3 length is 15 residues. Germline assignment: CDR1 SEHNR and CDR2 FQNEAQ (reference sequence). Trimming took 5 bases from V and 1 from J; bases not matched to a gene: 6. CDR3 region: CASSPPGQDNYGYTF. The CDR3 DNA is TGTGCCAGCAGCCCCCCGGGACAGGATAACTATGGCTACACCTTC. Combining the CDR3 with reference TRBV7-9 and TRBJ1-2 gives the whole variable domain DTGVSQNPRHKITKRGQNVTFRCDPISEHNRLYWYRQTLGQGPEFLTYFQNEAQLEKSRLLSDRFSAERPKGSFSTLEIQRTEQGDSAMYLCASSPPGQDNYGYTFGSGTRLTVV.